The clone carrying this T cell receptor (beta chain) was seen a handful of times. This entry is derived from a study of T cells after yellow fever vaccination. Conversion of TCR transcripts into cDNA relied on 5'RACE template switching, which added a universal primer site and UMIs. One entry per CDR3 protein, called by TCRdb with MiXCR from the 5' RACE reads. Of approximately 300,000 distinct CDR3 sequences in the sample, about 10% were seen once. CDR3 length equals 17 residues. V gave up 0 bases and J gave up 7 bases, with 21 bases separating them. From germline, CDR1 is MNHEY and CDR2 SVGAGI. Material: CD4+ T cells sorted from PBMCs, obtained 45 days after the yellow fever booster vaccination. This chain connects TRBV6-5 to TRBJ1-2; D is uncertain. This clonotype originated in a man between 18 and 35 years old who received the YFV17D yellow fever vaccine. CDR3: CASSYSIRVYNSAGYTF. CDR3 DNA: TGTGCCAGCAGTTACTCGATTAGGGTTTATAACAGTGCTGGCTACACCTTC.